The rows below give T cell receptor beta chains drawn from one sample of a study of T cell repertoires in cytomegalovirus infection. TCRdb used MiXCR to reprocess the reads, holding one entry per CDR3 protein. The sample includes a few hundred thousand distinct CDR3 sequences, 17% of them seen just once. Sequenced material: PBMCs. The receptors derive from a human donor in good health (CMV status not recorded). Some clones in this sample may be carry-over from other donors' samples. The CDR3 runs from the conserved cysteine through the conserved F or W.

V gene	J gene	CDR3 protein
TRBV28	TRBJ2-7	CASRRAGSSYEQYF
TRBV2	TRBJ1-4	CASLRSTNEKLFF
TRBV23-1	TRBJ2-7	CASSGDRGTCYEQYF
TRBV20-1	TRBJ2-5	CSAIREIQETQYF
TRBV20-1	TRBJ2-3	CSARDWASGMTADTQYF
TRBV11-2	TRBJ2-3	CASSLDLAGFTDTQYF
TRBV28	TRBJ2-4	CASSLGAKNIQYF
TRBV20-1	TRBJ1-6	CSAREVRDRVFDRNSPLHF
TRBV5-6	TRBJ2-1	CASSFPLNPGGVEYNEQFF
TRBV12-3/TRBV12-4	TRBJ2-7	CASSLEGGLYEQYF
TRBV6-6	TRBJ1-2	CASSRRDRGRDYGYTF
TRBV10-1	TRBJ2-7	CASSEKELAGPYEQYF
TRBV7-2	TRBJ2-7	CASSLTGTRGYEQYF
TRBV6-5	TRBJ1-2	CASSWGPGTGIGGYTF
TRBV4-1	TRBJ2-3	CASSQTLEGTDTQYF
TRBV20-1	TRBJ2-1	CSARALAAYNEQFF
TRBV7-2	TRBJ2-5	CASSLVPRSQETQYF
TRBV28	TRBJ1-4	CASSHPMGRTVNEKLFF
TRBV6-1	TRBJ1-1	CASRWDRNTEAFF
TRBV4-1	TRBJ1-2	CASSQSGGGYTF
TRBV11-2	TRBJ1-2	CASSSGQNPNYGYTF
TRBV12-3/TRBV12-4	TRBJ2-1	CASSLRQGLNNEQFF